The following is a T cell receptor (beta chain) sequence with its context. These data originate in a study of shared clonotypes between healthy human individuals. The data were produced by immunoSEQ multiplex PCR, yet TCRdb's version contains in-frame clones alone and is incomplete. The sample carries around 700,000 clones, around 72% recorded once. Donors comprised healthy HIV-negative adults lacking recent acute infections or vaccinations. Splitting of CD4+ cells produced CD45RA+ naive and CD45RA-negative memory subsets. This TCR was sampled from a woman younger than 45 in good health. The source material was memory CD4+ T cells sorted from blood. Noted subset: CD45RA-negative fraction.

The CDR3 region has the DNA TGTGCCATTCGACCGGGACAGGGAACCACTGAAGCTTTCTTT. Protein product: CAIRPGQGTTEAFF. The V call is TRBV28, the J call TRBJ1-1, with 9 bases aligning to TRBD1. Germline-derived CDR1 and CDR2 are MDHEN and SYDVKM. The CDR3 sequence is 14 residues long. V dropped 10 bases and J dropped 4; count of bases not matched to a gene: 10.